This entry describes one TCR beta chain. Its cognate antigen has yet to be identified. No clone much larger than this one lies a single base away; base qualities are absent. The sample is drawn from a study of CD8+CD57+ T cells in acquired aplastic anemia (dated by TCRdb to about 2018). Concerning the study at large: Extracted DNA from sorted CD4+ and CD8+ cells averaged around 2.9 ug, ranging from about 0.17 to 27.4 ug. On the study overall, not on this receptor specifically: Between patients and healthy controls, no significant difference in CD8+ Simpson's diversity was found (P=0.060). Fewer than 35 CD8+ CDR3 sequences were found to be shared between patients and controls, but these sequences appeared to be highly expressed in patients and within the immunodominant clones of the patients.

Genomic DNA was used as template for profiling of TCR beta VDJ combinations and CDR3 sequences. TCR repertoire sequencing was run on an Illumina HiSeq 2000. Per the source publication's procedure: Repertoires were assessed using TRBV/TRBJ rearrangement plots, CDR3 size and DJ length profiles, and Simpson's diversity index. Whichever DNA sequence was most abundant in the deep sequencing data was defined as the immunodominant clone. CDR3 amino acid sequences were screened for sharing across subjects and were compared with published repertoires and the VDJdb database. TCRdb ran its own pipeline on the public reads, namely fastp trimming at Q25 and MiXCR clone calling, and kept in-frame beta chains. Here each entry gathers all rows of one CDR3 protein and keeps the most common genes and DNA. TCRdb, rather than the study authors, made the V and J calls. The sample table holds under 350,000 distinct CDR3 sequences, of which approximately 56% were seen once. The ten largest clones represent roughly 8% of the sample.

The study deep-sequenced TCR repertoires of sorted CD4+ and CD8+ blood T cells from severe aplastic anemia patients and healthy subjects. Ficoll-Paque density gradient centrifugation was used to isolate peripheral blood mononuclear cells. Before DNA was extracted, CD4+ and CD8+ T cells were sorted using either FACS or magnetic beads. V is clipped by 4 bases and J by 4 bases, and the sequence between their germline boundaries is 16 bases long. The CDR1 and CDR2 encoded by the germline V gene are SGHTA and FQGNSA. The CDR3, from cysteine to phenylalanine, totals 15 residues. Kept here is only the CDR3 DNA, which spans 45 bases and is read in frame from base 1.

This sequence uses TRBV7-2 and TRBJ1-2; perhaps TRBD1 is the D gene, with 5 bases matching. The specimen was sorted CD4+, CD8+, or CD8+CD57+ T cells (not recorded which) from PBMCs. This receptor was obtained from a human donor with severe aplastic anemia or a healthy control (not recorded which). In nucleotides, the sequence is TGTGCCAGCAGCTCAGGACTAGGGGATTCCTATGGCTACACCTTC. Translated, this is CASSSGLGDSYGYTF.